This entry features one T cell receptor beta chain sequence. This sample was taken from a study of blood T cell repertoires in COVID-19. Produced via immunoSEQ multiplex PCR; TCRdb's table is partial and in-frame only. The sample records tens of thousands of clones, approximately 87% being singletons. The TCR comes from a human donor in a cohort sampled during active COVID-19. The sequencing sample was made of peripheral blood.

CDR3 sequence: CASSLAQGWDQPQHF. The CDR3 DNA reads as TGTGCCAGCAGCTTAGCGCAGGGGTGGGATCAGCCCCAGCATTTT. V usage is TRBV11-2 and J usage is TRBJ1-5, with a tentative D call TRBD1 (6 bases). The germline V gene has CDR1 SGHAT and CDR2 FQNNGV. The CDR3 runs 15 residues. V was pared by 1 base and J by 5 bases, with 12 bases between.